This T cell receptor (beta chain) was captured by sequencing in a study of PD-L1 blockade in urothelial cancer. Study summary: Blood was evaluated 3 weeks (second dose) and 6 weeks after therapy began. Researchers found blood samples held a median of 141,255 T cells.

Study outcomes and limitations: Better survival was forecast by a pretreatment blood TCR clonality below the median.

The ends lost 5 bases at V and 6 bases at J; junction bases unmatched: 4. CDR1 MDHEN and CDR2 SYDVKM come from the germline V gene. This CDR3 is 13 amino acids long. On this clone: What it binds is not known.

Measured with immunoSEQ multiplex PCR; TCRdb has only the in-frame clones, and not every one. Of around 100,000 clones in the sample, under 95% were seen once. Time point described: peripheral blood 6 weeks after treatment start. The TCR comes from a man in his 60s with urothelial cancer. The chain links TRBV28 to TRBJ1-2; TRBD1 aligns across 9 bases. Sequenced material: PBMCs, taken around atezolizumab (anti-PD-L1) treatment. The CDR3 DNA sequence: TGTGCCAGCAGTCCAAGGACAGGGGATGGCTACACCTTC. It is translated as CASSPRTGDGYTF.